This TCR beta chain emerged from a study of blood T cell repertoires in COVID-19. Background on the study: Specimens from acute and convalescent COVID-19 originated in the United States, Italy and Spain. The cDNA or gDNA used as material had been derived from T cells, B-cell-depleted T cells, or PBMCs.

As processed by the authors: Amplification of reference gene primers provided the estimated nucleated cell counts. Using immunoSEQ multiplex PCR, the repertoire was profiled, and TCRdb retains in-frame clones only, with some absent. That table supplies the V and J calls and clone size; D and trimming were determined from the DNA. Among around 470,000 clones listed, about nine tenths were seen once. Participant-reported clinical history was the basis for cohort assignment. V shed 3 bases and J 6 bases; nucleotides not matched to a gene: 3. Germline lookup yields CDR1 LNHDA and CDR2 SQIVND (reference sequence). The CDR3 covers 13 residues.

Input material: PBMCs or T cells enriched from blood (not recorded which). The sequence derives from a man in his late teens or twenties who had recovered from COVID-19. V gene TRBV19 combines with J gene TRBJ2-7; the match to TRBD1 covers 9 bases. The CDR3 DNA is TGTGCCAGTAGTATGACAGGGGGTTCCGAGCAGTACTTC. Translating gives CASSMTGGSEQYF.